The T cell receptor beta chain under discussion was sequenced for a study of a mutant IDH1 vaccine in newly diagnosed glioma. Study in general: Onset of vaccination occurred 4-6 weeks following radiotherapy alone, or with temozolomide cycles. The treated group averaged 40.4 years old and was around 62% male, roughly 40% female.

Clones were read by immunoSEQ multiplex PCR, and TCRdb kept only the in-frame ones, dropping some. The data hold roughly 42,000 clones, with roughly 88% observed a single time. Remarks on this clone: Its target is unknown.

Regarding time point: week 5, during vaccination. Each dose delivered 300 ug of mutant IDH1 20-mer peptide subcutaneously with imiquimod. Each donor presented with a new WHO grade 3 or 4 astrocytoma that tested IDH1-mutant and showed ATRX loss. The CDR3 is 12 residues long. The germline gives CDR1 LNHNV, CDR2 YYDKDF (reference sequence). V was clipped by 1 base and J by 3 bases, with 1 base between them. The chain combines TRBV15 with TRBJ2-1; D is unclear. The sequenced sample was PBMCs, obtained from a glioma patient whose treatment included an IDH1 peptide vaccine. The source of this sequence is a man in his forties or fifties with glioma. The CDR3 here is CATSRGYNEQFF. CDR3 sequence (DNA): TGTGCCACCAGCAGAGGCTACAATGAGCAGTTCTTC.